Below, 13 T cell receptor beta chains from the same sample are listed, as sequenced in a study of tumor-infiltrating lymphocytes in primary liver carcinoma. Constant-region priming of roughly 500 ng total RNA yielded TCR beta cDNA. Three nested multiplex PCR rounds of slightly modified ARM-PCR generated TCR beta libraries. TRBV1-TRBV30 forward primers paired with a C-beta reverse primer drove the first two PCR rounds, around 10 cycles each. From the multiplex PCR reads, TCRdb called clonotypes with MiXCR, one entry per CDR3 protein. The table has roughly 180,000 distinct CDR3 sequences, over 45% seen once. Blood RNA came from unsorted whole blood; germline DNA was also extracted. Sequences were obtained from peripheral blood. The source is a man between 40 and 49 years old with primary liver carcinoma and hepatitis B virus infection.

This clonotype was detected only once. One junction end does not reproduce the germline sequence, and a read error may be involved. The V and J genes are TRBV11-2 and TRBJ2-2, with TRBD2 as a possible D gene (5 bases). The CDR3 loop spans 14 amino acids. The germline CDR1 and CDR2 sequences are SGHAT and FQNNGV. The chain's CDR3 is CASSLSNFTGEPFF. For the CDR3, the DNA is TGTGCCAGCAGCTTATCTAATTTCACCGGGGAGCCGTTTTTT.

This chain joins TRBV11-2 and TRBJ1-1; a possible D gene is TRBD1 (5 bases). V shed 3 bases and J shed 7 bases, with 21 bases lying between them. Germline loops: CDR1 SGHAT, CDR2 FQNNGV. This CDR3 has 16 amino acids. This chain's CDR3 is CASSFFGGRSDIEAFF. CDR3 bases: TGTGCCAGCAGCTTTTTTGGGGGACGGTCGGACATTGAAGCTTTCTTT.

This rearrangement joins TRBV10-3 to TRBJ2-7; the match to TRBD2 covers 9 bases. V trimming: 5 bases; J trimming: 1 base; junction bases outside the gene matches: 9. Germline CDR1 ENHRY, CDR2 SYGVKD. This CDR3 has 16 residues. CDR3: CAISPRTSVSSYEQYF. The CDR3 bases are TGTGCCATCAGTCCCAGGACTAGCGTGTCTTCCTACGAGCAGTACTTC.

The CDR3 is CASSLVSAGVPYEQYF. For the CDR3, the DNA is TGTGCCAGCAGCTTAGTAAGTGCGGGCGTACCATACGAGCAGTACTTC. The J gene is TRBJ2-7, the V gene TRBV11-2, with D maybe TRBD2 (5 bases). The CDR3 extends over 16 amino acids. Trimming left V 1 base short and J 4 bases short, with 17 bases between. Germline loops: CDR1 SGHAT, CDR2 FQNNGV.

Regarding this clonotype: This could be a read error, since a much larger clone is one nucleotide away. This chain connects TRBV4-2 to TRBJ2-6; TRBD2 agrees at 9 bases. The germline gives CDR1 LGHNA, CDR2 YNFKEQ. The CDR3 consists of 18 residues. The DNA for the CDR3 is TGTGCCAGCTGCCAAGTCCTACAGCGGGGGGTTGGGGCCAACGTCCTGACTTTC. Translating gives CASCQVLQRGVGANVLTF.

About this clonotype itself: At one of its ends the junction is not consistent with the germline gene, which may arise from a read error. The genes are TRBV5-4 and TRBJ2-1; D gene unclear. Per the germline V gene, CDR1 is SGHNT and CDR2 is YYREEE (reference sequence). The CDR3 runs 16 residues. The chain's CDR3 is CVSSLAGPMGYNEQFF. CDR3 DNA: TGTGTCAGCAGCTTGGCCGGGCCAATGGGGTACAATGAGCAGTTCTTC.

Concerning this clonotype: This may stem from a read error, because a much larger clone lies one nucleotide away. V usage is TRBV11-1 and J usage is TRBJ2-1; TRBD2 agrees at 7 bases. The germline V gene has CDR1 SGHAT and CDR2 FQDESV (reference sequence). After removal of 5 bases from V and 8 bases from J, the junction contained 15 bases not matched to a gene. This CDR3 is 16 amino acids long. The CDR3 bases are TGTGCCAGCAGCCCCGTTTTAAGTGGGAGGGACGATGAGCAGTTCTTC. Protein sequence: CASSPVLSGRDDEQFF.

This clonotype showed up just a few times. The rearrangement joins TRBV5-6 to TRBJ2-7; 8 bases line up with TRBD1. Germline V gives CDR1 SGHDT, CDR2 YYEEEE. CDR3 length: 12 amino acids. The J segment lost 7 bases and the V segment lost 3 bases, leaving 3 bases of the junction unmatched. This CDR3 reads CASSWTGREQYF. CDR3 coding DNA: TGTGCCAGCAGCTGGACAGGGCGTGAGCAGTACTTC.

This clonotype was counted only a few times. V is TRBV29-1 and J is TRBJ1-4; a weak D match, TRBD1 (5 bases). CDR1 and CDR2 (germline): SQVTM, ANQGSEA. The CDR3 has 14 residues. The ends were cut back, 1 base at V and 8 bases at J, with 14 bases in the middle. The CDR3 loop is CSVEGGQGGEKLFF. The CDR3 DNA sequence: TGCAGCGTTGAAGGCGGGCAGGGAGGGGAAAAACTGTTTTTT.

In DNA, the CDR3 is TGCAGCGTTGAAGGGGCCGCCGATGGGGAGACCCAGTACTTC. Residues: CSVEGAADGETQYF. The chain links TRBV29-1 to TRBJ2-5; D remains ambiguous. Germline V gene data show CDR1 as SQVTM and CDR2 as ANQGSEA. This CDR3 region has 14 residues. Trimming left V 1 base short and J 5 bases short, with 14 bases between.

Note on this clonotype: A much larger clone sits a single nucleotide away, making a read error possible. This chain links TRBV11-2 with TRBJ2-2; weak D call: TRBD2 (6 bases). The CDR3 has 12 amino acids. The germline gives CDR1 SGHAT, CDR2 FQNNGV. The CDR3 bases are TGTGCCAGCACCCCGAGGGGCGGGGAGCTGTTGTTT. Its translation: CASTPRGGELLF. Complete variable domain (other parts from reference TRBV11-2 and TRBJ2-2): EAGVAQSPRYKIIEKRQSVAFWCNPISGHATLYWYQQILGQGPKLLIQFQNNGVVDDSQLPKDRFSAERLKGVDSTLKIQPAKLEDSAVYLCASTPRGGELLFGEGSRLTVL.

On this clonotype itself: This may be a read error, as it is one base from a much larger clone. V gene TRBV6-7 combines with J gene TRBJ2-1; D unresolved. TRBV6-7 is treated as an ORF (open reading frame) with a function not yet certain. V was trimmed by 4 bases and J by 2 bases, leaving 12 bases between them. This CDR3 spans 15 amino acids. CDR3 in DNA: TGTGCCAGCAGTTGCAGTTGCCCTACCTACAATGAGCAGTTCTTC. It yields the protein CASSCSCPTYNEQFF.

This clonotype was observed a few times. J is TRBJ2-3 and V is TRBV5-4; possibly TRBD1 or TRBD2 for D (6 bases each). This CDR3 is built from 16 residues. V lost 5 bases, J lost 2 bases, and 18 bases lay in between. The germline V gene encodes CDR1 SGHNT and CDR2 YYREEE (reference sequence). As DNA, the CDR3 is TGTGCCAGCAGTTCCGGGGGCGGAGGGGTCACAGATACGCAGTATTTT. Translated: CASSSGGGGVTDTQYF.